These 17 T cell receptor beta chains were all obtained from the same sample, sequenced in a study of OX40 agonist ivuxolimab in advanced cancers. Libraries were prepared through the immunoSEQ multiplex PCR assay. TCRdb stores this immuneACCESS table with in-frame sequences only. Part of the clones is absent; in the studies checked, under half of the shortfall reflects unresolved V genes, and no reason is known for the rest. Present in this sample are around 83,000 clones, over 75% of which were seen just once. About 3.8% of the sample lies in the top ten. The specimen was CD4+ or CD8+ T cells sorted from blood, collected in a trial of the OX40 agonist ivuxolimab. All receptors come from an adult with an advanced solid tumor such as melanoma, head and neck, liver or kidney cancer.

This clone was recorded once. The genes are TRBV5-1 and TRBJ2-2; 7 bases align to TRBD1. After removal of 0 bases from V and 3 bases from J, the junction contained 5 bases not matched to a gene. There are 16 residues in the CDR3. Germline CDR1 is SGHRS and CDR2 is YFSETQ. The CDR3 DNA reads TGCGCCAGCAGCTTGGTTCCCCAGGGGGACACCGGGGAGCTGTTTTTT. This sequence encodes CASSLVPQGDTGELFF.

This chain connects TRBV21-1 to TRBJ2-7; the table's TRBD1 call for D was not verified on the DNA. TRBV21-1 is assigned pseudogene status. The CDR3 has 17 residues. In DNA, the CDR3 is TGTGCCAGCAGGCGACAGGGGGGCGGGAGTATAATCCACGAGCAGTACTTC. Translated: CASRRQGGGSIIHEQYF.

The chain combines TRBV2 with TRBJ1-6, with 7 bases identical to TRBD1. Germline CDR1 is SNHLY and CDR2 is FYNNEI. The length of the CDR3 is 14 residues. V was clipped by 7 bases and J by 5 bases; unmatched bases: 5. The CDR3 coding sequence is TGTGCCAGCACCCCCGGGACAGATAATTCACCCCTCCACTTT. This encodes CASTPGTDNSPLHF.

J is TRBJ2-5 and V is TRBV11-2; a possible D gene is TRBD1 (5 bases). The CDR3 runs 15 residues. V lost 1 base and J lost 1, with 10 bases in between. Germline CDR1 reads SGHAT; CDR2 reads FQNNGV. CDR3 DNA sequence: TGTGCCAGCAGCTTAGTTGCAGGGCTCCAAGAGACCCAGTACTTC. This gives the protein CASSLVAGLQETQYF.

This chain uses TRBV6-1 with TRBJ1-2; TRBD1 is a possible D gene (5 bases). The germline V and J ends were trimmed by 6 bases and 4 bases, with 12 bases remaining between them. Germline CDR1 reads MNHNS; CDR2 reads SASEGT. The CDR3 spans 13 residues. The CDR3 is CASSQGLSYGYTF. The DNA of the CDR3 is TGTGCCAGCAGCCAGGGACTCTCCTATGGCTACACCTTC.

In DNA, the CDR3 is TGTGCCAGCAGCTTAGGGTACAGCCCAAGCACAGATACGCAGTATTTT. This translates into CASSLGYSPSTDTQYF. This chain links TRBV7-3 with TRBJ2-3; D ambiguous. The CDR3 length is 16 residues. Germline CDR1 SGHTA, CDR2 FQGTGA. Between the trimmed V and J ends, which lost 2 bases and 0 bases, there was a span of 12 bases.

This rearrangement joins TRBV5-1 to TRBJ2-1; D is undetermined. Trimming pared 1 base from V and 10 bases from J, leaving 9 bases between. Germline V gene data show CDR1 as SGHRS and CDR2 as YFSETQ. This CDR3 is 12 amino acids long. The CDR3 DNA follows: TGCGCCAGCAGCTTGACGGGCCCAGAGCAGTTCTTC. The encoded protein is CASSLTGPEQFF.

The V gene is TRBV29-1, the J gene TRBJ2-6, with D possibly matching TRBD2 (5 bases). Deletions cut 6 bases from V and 8 bases from J, with 11 bases between. The germline gives CDR1 SQVTM, CDR2 ANQGSEA. This CDR3 is 12 amino acids long. CDR3 bases: TGCAGCGTCCAACCGGGAACCAACGTCCTGACTTTC. It yields the protein CSVQPGTNVLTF.

This chain joins TRBV11-2 and TRBJ2-3; 13 nucleotides agree with TRBD2. Losses at the gene ends were 4 bases for V and 6 bases for J; bases not matched to a gene: 7. Germline assignment: CDR1 SGHAT and CDR2 FQNNGV. This CDR3 region has 16 residues. As DNA, the CDR3 is TGTGCCAGCAGCTCGGGGACTAGCGGGACTCGTGATACGCAGTATTTT. It is translated as CASSSGTSGTRDTQYF.

This clone occurred a few times. Written as DNA, the CDR3 is TGTGCCAGTAGTTCGGGGGTAGGGCAGCCCCAGCATTTT. This sequence encodes CASSSGVGQPQHF. V is TRBV19 and J is TRBJ1-5; D possibly corresponds to TRBD1 (5 bases). V lost 5 bases to trimming and J lost 7 bases, with 12 bases between them. CDR1 is LNHDA, CDR2 SQIVND, per germline (reference sequence). CDR3 length: 13 amino acids. Complete variable domain (other parts from reference TRBV19 and TRBJ1-5): DGGITQSPKYLFRKEGQNVTLSCEQNLNHDAMYWYRQDPGQGLRLIYYSQIVNDFQKGDIAEGYSVSREKKESFPLTVTSAQKNPTAFYLCASSSGVGQPQHFGDGTRLSIL.

The chain recombines TRBV6-6 with TRBJ1-2, with D perhaps TRBD1 (5 bases). The CDR3 is 12 amino acids. The germline CDR1 and CDR2 sequences are MNHNY and SVGAGI (reference sequence). Trimming shortened V by 6 bases and J by 2 bases, and 7 bases separated the two germline ends. The chain's CDR3 is CASRGTNYGYTF. The CDR3 DNA is TGTGCCAGCAGGGGGACGAACTATGGCTACACCTTC.

The gene calls are TRBV6-1 and TRBJ1-1; 10 bases agree with TRBD1. V gave up 6 bases and J gave up 10 bases; unmatched junction bases: 14. In germline, CDR1 is MNHNS, CDR2 SASEGT. This CDR3 is 15 amino acids long. The CDR3 DNA is TGTGCCAGCAGACCCGGGACAGGGGCGTCTTTTGTAGCTTTCTTT. Translation: CASRPGTGASFVAFF.

The chain has TRBV28 and TRBJ2-5, with D perhaps TRBD2 (6 bases). The V gene lost 6 bases and the J gene lost 2 bases, with 13 bases spanning the gap. Germline lookup yields CDR1 MDHEN and CDR2 SYDVKM. There are 14 residues in the CDR3. The CDR3 DNA reads TGTGCCAGCAGAGAAGGGCTAGCGCAAGAGACCCAGTACTTC. Translating gives CASREGLAQETQYF.

V usage is TRBV18 and J usage is TRBJ1-1, with a weak D call TRBD1 (5 bases). CDR1 is KGHSH and CDR2 is LQKENI in the germline V gene. The CDR3 has 13 residues. Trimming stripped 6 bases from V and 2 bases from J, with 10 bases between. CDR3 DNA: TGTGCCAGCTCGACAGACCAAAACACTGAAGCTTTCTTT. It encodes CASSTDQNTEAFF.

The chain recombines TRBV7-8 with TRBJ2-5; no definite D call. Germline CDR1 reads SGHVS; CDR2 reads FQNEAQ. This CDR3 spans 15 amino acids. The germline V and J ends were trimmed by 2 bases and 5 bases, with 15 bases remaining between them. CDR3 in amino acids: CASSLLRGRYETQYF. DNA for the CDR3: TGTGCCAGCAGCTTATTACGTGGTCGTTACGAGACCCAGTACTTC.

V is TRBV5-1 and J is TRBJ2-5; possible D gene TRBD2, 5 bases. The ends were cut back, 2 bases at V and 5 bases at J, with 10 bases in the middle. This CDR3 region has 13 residues. CDR1 is SGHRS, CDR2 YFSETQ, per germline. The CDR3 here is CASSFEGTETQYF. The CDR3 region has the DNA TGCGCCAGCAGCTTTGAGGGTACGGAGACCCAGTACTTC.

The rearrangement uses TRBV6-1 and TRBJ1-2; tentatively, D is TRBD1 (5 bases). The CDR3 extends over 13 amino acids. The V gene lost 8 bases and the J gene lost 7 bases, with 17 bases spanning the gap. Germline CDR1 MNHNS, CDR2 SASEGT. This CDR3 reads CASCSGSWTGYTF. The CDR3, as DNA: TGTGCCAGCTGTTCAGGGTCCTGGACTGGCTACACCTTC.